Listed here are 16 T cell receptor beta chains from one sample, sequenced in a study of T-cell memory formation after mild COVID-19. A single record per CDR3 protein comes from TCRdb applying MiXCR to the 5' RACE reads. The sample has about 84,000 distinct CDR3 sequences, 14% seen once. Material: PBMCs or a T cell subset sorted from them (not recorded which). The receptors shown here come from an adult woman who had mild COVID-19 (a few samples of this study predate the infection). Cell type and time point are not known.

This rearrangement joins TRBV6-5 to TRBJ1-2, with 10 bases lining up with TRBD1. Germline CDR1 is MNHEY and CDR2 is SVGAGI. This CDR3 spans 14 amino acids. The V and J ends lost 6 bases and 3 bases, in that order; junction bases with no gene match: 4. CDR3 DNA: TGTGCCAGCAGGGGACAGGGGTTACACTATGGCTACACCTTC. Protein: CASRGQGLHYGYTF.

V is TRBV7-9 and J is TRBJ2-5; possibly TRBD2 for D (5 bases). CDR1 is SEHNR and CDR2 is FQNEAQ in the germline V gene (reference sequence). The CDR3 contains 14 residues. Trimming stripped 5 bases from V and 3 bases from J, with 13 bases between. In DNA form, the CDR3 reads TGTGCCAGCAGCAATACCCGGGGAGAAGAGACCCAGTACTTC. This gives the protein CASSNTRGEETQYF.

This rearrangement joins TRBV30 to TRBJ2-7, with D tentatively TRBD1 (6 bases). Looked up from germline, CDR1 is GTSNPN and CDR2 is SVGIG (reference sequence). The CDR3 loop spans 11 amino acids. V lost 0 bases and J 6 bases, leaving 6 bases between the germline ends. CDR3 loop: CAWSVGGEQYF. The CDR3, as DNA: TGTGCCTGGAGTGTAGGGGGCGAGCAGTACTTC.

This clonotype has a handful of counts. V usage is TRBV27 and J usage is TRBJ1-1; tentative D call: TRBD1 (6 bases). V shed 5 bases and J shed 0 bases, with 13 bases lying between them. Per the germline V gene, CDR1 is MNHEY and CDR2 is SMNVEV (reference sequence). The CDR3 length is 15 residues. The chain's CDR3 is CASSVGAGVNTEAFF. The CDR3 DNA reads TGTGCCAGCAGTGTAGGGGCAGGGGTGAACACTGAAGCTTTCTTT.

This clonotype turned up a few times. The chain combines TRBV5-1 with TRBJ2-7, with 12 nucleotides matching TRBD2. Germline CDR1 and CDR2: SGHRS and YFSETQ. The CDR3 length is 16 residues. Losses at the gene ends were 1 base for V and 0 bases for J; bases not matched to a gene: 2. For the CDR3, the DNA is TGCGCCAGCAGCTTGACTAGCGGGGGGCACTCCTACGAGCAGTACTTC. This sequence encodes CASSLTSGGHSYEQYF.

The chain is built from TRBV12-3 or TRBV12-4 and TRBJ2-1; D possibly corresponds to TRBD2 (6 bases). The CDR3 length is 16 residues. V lost 6 bases and J 5 bases, leaving 20 bases between the germline ends. The CDR3 here is CASSRLFGGPNNEQFF. The CDR3 bases are TGTGCCAGCAGCCGTTTGTTCGGGGGACCAAACAATGAGCAGTTCTTC.

The sample holds many counts of this clonotype. The chain joins TRBV4-1 to TRBJ2-3, with D maybe TRBD2 (5 bases). Germline V gene sequence: CDR1 MGHRA, CDR2 YSYEKL. The CDR3 covers 16 residues. Trimming took off 2 bases at V and 3 bases at J, with 15 bases between the two ends. The CDR3 here is CASSQIGRERTDTQYF. As DNA, the CDR3 is TGCGCCAGCAGCCAAATTGGACGGGAAAGAACAGATACGCAGTATTTT.

This clonotype was recorded a few times. The V and J genes are TRBV29-1 and TRBJ1-5; a weak D match, TRBD1 (6 bases). Per germline, CDR1 SQVTM and CDR2 ANQGSEA. The CDR3 loop spans 14 amino acids. Trimming pared 6 bases from V and 6 bases from J, leaving 18 bases between. This CDR3 is CSVEGAGAGQPQHF. The CDR3, as DNA: TGCAGCGTCGAGGGCGCAGGGGCAGGTCAGCCCCAGCATTTT. Based on the CDR3 plus reference TRBV29-1 and TRBJ1-5, the full variable domain is SAVISQKPSRDICQRGTSLTIQCQVDSQVTMMFWYRQQPGQSLTLIATANQGSEATYESGFVIDKFPISRPNLTFSTLTVSNMSPEDSSIYLCSVEGAGAGQPQHFGDGTRLSIL.

The J gene is TRBJ2-3, the V gene TRBV12-3 or TRBV12-4, with 9 positions matching TRBD2. The CDR3 runs 18 residues. V lost 7 bases to trimming and J lost 0 bases; unmatched junction nucleotides: 14. CDR3 DNA sequence: TGTGCCAGCAATCCCGGAGGTAGCGGGGGCACTAGCACAGATACGCAGTATTTT. This sequence encodes CASNPGGSGGTSTDTQYF.

V usage is TRBV12-3 or TRBV12-4 and J usage is TRBJ2-1; 13 bases are a match to TRBD2. The CDR3 runs 16 residues. Trimming took 6 bases from V and 6 from J; bases not matched to a gene: 8. This CDR3 is CASSPTGLAGLNEQFF. The DNA for the CDR3 is TGTGCCAGCAGCCCAACGGGACTAGCGGGACTCAATGAGCAGTTCTTC.

The V gene is TRBV6-6, the J gene TRBJ2-7; D may correspond to TRBD1 or TRBD2 (6 bases each). The germline CDR1 and CDR2 sequences are MNHNY and SVGAGI (reference sequence). The length of the CDR3 is 15 residues. V lost 0 bases to trimming and J lost 0 bases, with 9 bases between them. Here the CDR3 DNA reads TGTGCCAGCAGTTACTCATGGGGGGCCTCCTACGAGCAGTACTTC. Its protein is CASSYSWGASYEQYF.

This clonotype has only a few counts. V usage is TRBV6-2 or TRBV6-3 and J usage is TRBJ2-2, with a weak D call TRBD1 (6 bases). The germline V and J ends were trimmed by 2 bases and 4 bases, with 11 bases remaining between them. From germline, CDR1 is MNHEY and CDR2 SVGEGT. The length of the CDR3 is 15 residues. CDR3 residues: CASSYEGESTGELFF. For the CDR3, the DNA is TGTGCCAGCAGTTACGAGGGGGAGAGCACCGGGGAGCTGTTTTTT.

A few counts support this clonotype. The chain has TRBV5-1 and TRBJ2-7; 10 nucleotides line up with TRBD2. The CDR3 spans 13 residues. Germline CDR1 and CDR2: SGHRS and YFSETQ. V shed 5 bases and J 4 bases; nucleotides not matched to a gene: 3. The chain's CDR3 is CASRAGGIYEQYF. CDR3 coding DNA: TGCGCCAGCAGAGCGGGAGGGATTTACGAGCAGTACTTC.

This clonotype was counted ten times or more. V and J are TRBV29-1 and TRBJ2-4; 9 bases are shared with TRBD1. Germline loops: CDR1 SQVTM, CDR2 ANQGSEA. With V trimmed by 0 bases and J by 5 bases, 5 bases remained unmatched. The CDR3 loop spans 15 amino acids. Here the CDR3 reads CSVEDDRDRENIQYF. The DNA of the CDR3 is TGCAGCGTTGAAGATGACCGGGACAGGGAAAACATTCAGTACTTC.

This rearrangement joins TRBV18 to TRBJ2-4, with a possible D match to TRBD2 (6 bases). This CDR3 has 15 residues. V lost 1 base and J lost 6, with 13 bases in between. Looked up from germline, CDR1 is KGHSH and CDR2 is LQKENI. CDR3 residues: CASSPRGVGGNIQYF. CDR3 nucleotides: TGTGCCAGCTCACCACGAGGGGTCGGGGGAAACATTCAGTACTTC.

V and J are TRBV7-2 and TRBJ2-4; TRBD2 matches at 12 bases. The CDR3 has 16 residues. From germline, CDR1 is SGHTA and CDR2 FQGNSA. Trimming at V came to 4 bases and at J to 7 bases, leaving 8 bases not matched to a gene. The CDR3 spells CASSSSGGGSLNIQYF. CDR3 nucleotide sequence: TGTGCCAGCAGCTCTAGCGGGGGGGGTTCGCTCAACATTCAGTACTTC.